This T cell receptor (beta chain) derives from a study of blood T cell repertoires in COVID-19. This clone was observed a single time. Assay used: immunoSEQ multiplex PCR; TCRdb lists only in-frame clones, some missing. The table has tens of thousands of clones, about 85% seen once. CDR1 is MNHEY, CDR2 SVGAGI, per germline. The V gene lost 0 bases and the J gene lost 4 bases, with 12 bases spanning the gap. The CDR3 length is 15 residues. The material sequenced was peripheral blood. This sequence originates from a man older than 75 with acute or convalescent COVID-19. The J gene is TRBJ1-2, the V gene TRBV6-5; D remains unclear. The CDR3 DNA sequence: TGTGCCAGCAGTTACTCTGCAAACCGGGGCTATGGCTACACCTTC. Its protein product is CASSYSANRGYGYTF.